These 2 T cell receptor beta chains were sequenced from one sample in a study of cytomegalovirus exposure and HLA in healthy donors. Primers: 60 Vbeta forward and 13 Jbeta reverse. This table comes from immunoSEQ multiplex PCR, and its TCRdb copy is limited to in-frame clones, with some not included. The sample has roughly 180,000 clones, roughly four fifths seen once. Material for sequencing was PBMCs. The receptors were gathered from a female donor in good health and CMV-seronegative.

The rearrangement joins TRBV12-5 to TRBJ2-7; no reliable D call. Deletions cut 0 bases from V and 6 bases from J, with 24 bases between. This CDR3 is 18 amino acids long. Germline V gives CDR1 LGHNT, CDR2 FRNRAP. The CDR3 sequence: CASGLVPGRLPLSREQYF. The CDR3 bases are TGTGCTAGTGGTTTGGTACCTGGCAGGCTACCCCTTTCCCGCGAGCAGTACTTC.

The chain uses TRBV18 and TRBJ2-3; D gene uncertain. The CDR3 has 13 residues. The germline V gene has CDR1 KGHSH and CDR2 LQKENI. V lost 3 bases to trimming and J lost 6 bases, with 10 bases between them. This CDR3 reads CASSPPFVDTQYF. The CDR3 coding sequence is TGTGCCAGCTCACCCCCCTTTGTCGATACGCAGTATTTT.